The 16 T cell receptor beta chains below all came from one sample that was sequenced in a study of T cell responses to AZD1222 COVID-19 vaccine. Repertoires were generated with immunoSEQ multiplex PCR, while TCRdb's copy carries only in-frame clones and drops some. The profile shows about 140,000 clones, more than 75% of them singletons. The specimen comprised peripheral blood, sampled 28 days after the second AZD1222 dose. The receptors derive from an adult who received the AZD1222 COVID-19 vaccine.

The V call is TRBV29-1, the J call TRBJ1-1, with D possibly being TRBD1 (5 bases). Germline values: CDR1 SQVTM, CDR2 ANQGSEA. CDR3 size: 11 residues. Trimming removed 2 bases at V and 4 bases at J, with 5 bases between. CDR3 loop: CSVETGTEAFF. For the CDR3, the DNA is TGCAGCGTTGAAACAGGCACTGAAGCTTTCTTT. The whole variable domain, filled in from reference TRBV29-1 and TRBJ1-1, reads SAVISQKPSRDICQRGTSLTIQCQVDSQVTMMFWYRQQPGQSLTLIATANQGSEATYESGFVIDKFPISRPNLTFSTLTVSNMSPEDSSIYLCSVETGTEAFFGQGTRLTVV.

The chain carries TRBV12-5 and TRBJ2-7; D is unclear. CDR1 is LGHNT and CDR2 is FRNRAP in the germline V gene. V lost 1 base and J lost 6, with 10 bases in between. The CDR3 length is 13 residues. CDR3 DNA: TGTGCTAGTGGTTTGGCCGACACTACCGAGCAGTACTTC. Protein sequence: CASGLADTTEQYF.

The chain employs TRBV2 and TRBJ1-2, with 8 bases that match TRBD1. Germline V gene data show CDR1 as SNHLY and CDR2 as FYNNEI. This CDR3 contains 12 residues. Trimming removed 9 bases from V and 4 bases from J; junction bases left unmatched: 4. As DNA, the CDR3 is TGTGCCAGTACGACAGGGGCCTATGGCTACACCTTC. Residues: CASTTGAYGYTF.

This clone was seen once. The rearrangement uses TRBV30 and TRBJ1-1; D ambiguous. V was shortened by 7 bases and J by 0 bases, with 9 bases between the two germline ends. The CDR3 runs to 12 residues. Germline CDR1 reads GTSNPN; CDR2 reads SVGIG (reference sequence). CDR3 sequence: CAFARMNTEAFF. In DNA, the CDR3 is TGTGCCTTTGCGCGGATGAACACTGAAGCTTTCTTT.

This chain links TRBV7-9 with TRBJ2-7; 8 nucleotides agree with TRBD2. The V segment lost 5 bases and the J segment 0 bases; nucleotides outside the gene matches: 3. The CDR3 consists of 14 residues. Germline loops: CDR1 SEHNR, CDR2 FQNEAQ (reference sequence). CDR3 residues: CASSTSGSSYEQYF. The CDR3 coding sequence is TGTGCCAGCAGCACCAGCGGGAGCTCCTACGAGCAGTACTTC.

The gene calls are TRBV7-2 and TRBJ1-2; D is ambiguous. CDR3 size: 13 residues. The V gene's germline CDR1 is SGHTA and CDR2 FQGNSA. V shed 0 bases and J shed 4 bases, with 6 bases lying between them. The CDR3 region is CASSLAHLYGYTF. For the CDR3, the DNA is TGTGCCAGCAGCTTAGCCCACCTCTATGGCTACACCTTC.

The chain recombines TRBV7-8 with TRBJ1-5; no clear D. Between the trimmed V and J ends, which lost 5 bases and 0 bases, there was a span of 14 bases. Germline V gives CDR1 SGHVS, CDR2 FQNEAQ. The CDR3 runs 16 residues. The CDR3 sequence is CASSPYSAYSNQPQHF. The CDR3 DNA is TGTGCCAGCAGCCCTTACAGTGCCTATAGCAATCAGCCCCAGCATTTT.

The V gene is TRBV19, the J gene TRBJ2-1; 10 bases fit TRBD1. CDR1 is LNHDA and CDR2 is SQIVND in the germline V gene (reference sequence). CDR3 length: 13 amino acids. With 7 bases clipped from V and 8 bases from J, the junction kept 5 bases outside the gene matches. The CDR3 region has the DNA TGTGCCAGTACTGACAGGGGGCGAGATGAGCAGTTCTTC. The encoded protein is CASTDRGRDEQFF.

This sequence joins TRBV5-1 and TRBJ2-1; D is perhaps TRBD1 (7 bases). Germline values: CDR1 SGHRS, CDR2 YFSETQ. The V end lost 4 bases, the J end lost 0 bases, and 14 bases lay between the germline ends. The CDR3 loop spans 16 amino acids. The CDR3 DNA follows: TGCGCCAGCAGCGCAGGGGGGTGGAGCTCCTACAATGAGCAGTTCTTC. It is translated as CASSAGGWSSYNEQFF.

This clone showed up just a few times. As DNA, the CDR3 is TGTGCCACAAGGGACAGGGTTTTCGAGTCGCGGGCGAACACTGAAGCTTTCTTT. Its protein product is CATRDRVFESRANTEAFF. The rearrangement uses TRBV10-3 and TRBJ1-1; 9 bases align to TRBD1. The germline CDR1 and CDR2 sequences are ENHRY and SYGVKD. J was trimmed by 1 base and V by 10 bases; bases with no gene match: 19. This CDR3 contains 18 residues.

The chain couples TRBV11-3 to TRBJ2-1; 7 bases match TRBD1. V dropped 5 bases and J dropped 8; count of bases not matched to a gene: 6. CDR1 and CDR2 (germline): SGHNT, YENEEA. The CDR3 covers 13 residues. The CDR3: CASSRGGSYEQFF. DNA for the CDR3: TGTGCCAGCAGCCGAGGGGGCTCGTATGAGCAGTTCTTC.

The rearrangement uses TRBV30 and TRBJ1-5; D is undetermined. The CDR3 consists of 13 residues. Germline values: CDR1 GTSNPN, CDR2 SVGIG (reference sequence). Trimming took 0 bases from V and 4 from J, leaving 7 bases between them. CDR3 sequence: CAWSVYWNQPQHF. The CDR3 nucleotides are TGTGCCTGGAGTGTATACTGGAATCAGCCCCAGCATTTT.

The genes are TRBV7-9 and TRBJ2-1; 8 bases are shared with TRBD1. The J segment lost 8 bases and the V segment lost 5 bases, leaving 17 bases of the junction unmatched. The germline V gene encodes CDR1 SEHNR and CDR2 FQNEAQ (reference sequence). The CDR3 runs 17 residues. The CDR3 loop reads CASSAAWTGLGGHEQFF. In DNA form, the CDR3 reads TGTGCCAGCAGCGCAGCGTGGACAGGGTTGGGAGGTCATGAGCAGTTCTTC.

This clone was detected only once. The rearrangement links TRBV6-1 to TRBJ1-1, with unresolved D. Trimming took 3 bases from V and 4 from J, leaving 9 bases between them. The CDR3 loop spans 13 amino acids. Germline CDR1 MNHNS, CDR2 SASEGT. CDR3 region: CASSEKDGTEAFF. CDR3 bases: TGTGCCAGCAGTGAGAAGGACGGCACTGAAGCTTTCTTT.

This clone appeared a few times. Mismatch with germline at one junction end may stem from a read error. The chain has TRBV7-7 and TRBJ2-5; 10 nucleotides agree with TRBD2. The germline CDR1 and CDR2 sequences are SSHAT and FNYEAQ (reference sequence). The CDR3 length is 15 residues. CDR3 in amino acids: CASSSLAGRGETQYF. The CDR3, as DNA: TGTGCTAGCAGCTCACTAGCGGGAAGGGGAGAGACCCAGTACTTC.

The chain employs TRBV5-4 and TRBJ1-4, with D perhaps matching TRBD1 (5 bases). Germline CDR1 reads SGHNT; CDR2 reads YYREEE (reference sequence). The V and J ends lost 6 bases and 10 bases respectively, with 31 bases between them. CDR3 size: 18 residues. The CDR3 nucleotides are TGTGCCAGCACCGATGACCACGGAAGCCAACCTGGGGGGAGAAAACTGTTTTTT. Protein: CASTDDHGSQPGGRKLFF.